The rows below give T cell receptor beta chains drawn from one sample of a study of blood T cell repertoires in COVID-19. The repertoire was sequenced with immunoSEQ multiplex PCR; TCRdb's copy has only in-frame clones and lacks some. In the table there are 110,000 or so clones, about 86% of which are singletons. Sequencing was carried out using peripheral blood. These receptors came from an older man with acute or convalescent COVID-19. CDR3s include the opening cysteine and the closing phenylalanine or tryptophan. D genes are given only for firm matches. Where a row states a size, it is once, few, many or the class of an expanded clone; other rows omit it.

d_gene,v_gene,abundance,j_gene,CDR3aa,CDR3nt
TRBD1,TRBV18,NA,TRBJ1-1,CASSRQGGMNTEAFF,TGTGCCAGCTCACGACAGGGTGGTATGAACACTGAAGCTTTCTTT
NA,TRBV29-1,NA,TRBJ1-2,CSVVDRTYGYTF,TGCAGCGTTGTTGACAGGACCTATGGCTACACCTTC
TRBD1,TRBV2,NA,TRBJ2-7,CASSEEQGPSYEQYF,TGTGCCAGCAGTGAAGAACAGGGGCCCTCCTACGAGCAGTACTTC
TRBD1,TRBV6-5,NA,TRBJ2-7,CASRTGGKYEQYF,TGTGCCAGTAGAACAGGGGGCAAGTACGAGCAGTACTTC
TRBD1,TRBV30,NA,TRBJ1-4,CAWEGGTGGVKLFF,TGTGCCTGGGAGGGAGGGACAGGGGGCGTAAAACTGTTTTTT
NA,TRBV3-1/TRBV3-2,NA,TRBJ1-1,CASSHLDSWGTEAFF,TGTGCCAGCAGCCACTTGGACAGTTGGGGAACTGAAGCTTTCTTT
TRBD1,TRBV29-1,NA,TRBJ2-1,CSVVTGAIGEQFF,TGCAGCGTTGTGACAGGGGCGATCGGAGAGCAGTTCTTC
TRBD1,TRBV6-5,NA,TRBJ1-5,CASSSPGQGGDQPQHF,TGTGCCAGCAGTTCCCCGGGACAGGGAGGGGATCAGCCCCAGCATTTT
NA,TRBV27,NA,TRBJ2-7,CASSPTLGYEQYF,TGTGCCAGCAGTCCGACGCTAGGCTACGAGCAGTACTTC
TRBD2,TRBV28,NA,TRBJ2-3,CASSSPLAGDADTQYF,TGTGCCAGCAGTTCCCCCCTAGCGGGAGACGCAGATACGCAGTATTTT
TRBD1,TRBV2,NA,TRBJ2-3,CASSAPGQASTDTQYF,TGTGCCAGCAGTGCGCCGGGACAGGCTAGCACAGATACGCAGTATTTT
NA,TRBV29-1,NA,TRBJ2-5,CSVLEQPQETQYF,TGCAGCGTGTTAGAACAGCCTCAAGAGACCCAGTACTTC
TRBD1,TRBV5-1,NA,TRBJ1-6,CASSLVDRGGSPLHF,TGCGCCAGCAGCTTGGTAGACAGGGGCGGCTCACCCCTCCACTTT
TRBD1,TRBV27,NA,TRBJ1-3,CASSKGGQLRSGNTIYF,TGTGCCAGCAGTAAGGGGGGACAGTTACGATCTGGAAACACCATATATTTT
NA,TRBV2,NA,TRBJ2-1,CASVRSYNEQFF,TGTGCCAGCGTGCGCTCCTACAATGAGCAGTTCTTC
NA,TRBV30,NA,TRBJ1-6,CAWSEAGGSPLHF,TGTGCCTGGAGTGAGGCGGGTGGTTCACCCCTCCACTTT
NA,TRBV18,few,TRBJ1-4,CASSPGLGVNEKLFF,TGTGCCAGCTCACCAGGACTTGGGGTCAATGAAAAACTGTTTTTT
NA,TRBV18,once,TRBJ1-1,CASSPPSNTEAFF,TGTGCCAGCTCACCACCCAGTAACACTGAAGCTTTCTTT
TRBD1,TRBV7-6,NA,TRBJ1-6,CASSLYGGQGSNSPLHF,TGTGCCAGCAGCTTATATGGGGGACAGGGTAGCAATTCACCCCTCCACTTT
NA,TRBV3-1/TRBV3-2,NA,TRBJ1-2,CASSQDVRVRNYGYTF,TGTGCCAGCAGCCAAGATGTCAGGGTAAGGAACTATGGCTACACCTTC
NA,TRBV29-1,few,TRBJ2-5,CSVEVQQETQYF,TGCAGCGTTGAAGTCCAGCAAGAGACCCAGTACTTC
TRBD1,TRBV29-1,NA,TRBJ2-7,CSVDLRTGWGDEQYF,TGCAGCGTTGATCTTCGGACAGGGTGGGGCGACGAGCAGTACTTC
TRBD1,TRBV30,NA,TRBJ2-3,CAWNRQGAIDTQYF,TGTGCCTGGAACAGACAGGGGGCAATAGATACGCAGTATTTT
TRBD1,TRBV29-1,NA,TRBJ1-1,CSACQTGEVTEAFF,TGCAGCGCTTGCCAGACAGGGGAAGTCACTGAAGCTTTCTTT
TRBD1,TRBV18,NA,TRBJ1-1,CASSRGTGEAEAFF,TGTGCCAGCTCACGCGGGACAGGGGAGGCTGAAGCTTTCTTT
NA,TRBV7-2,NA,TRBJ1-4,CASSLRTGNEKLFF,TGTGCCAGCAGCTTGCGGACGGGAAATGAAAAACTGTTTTTT
TRBD2,TRBV27,NA,TRBJ2-2,CASRWGGTNTGELFF,TGTGCCAGCAGGTGGGGGGGAACGAACACCGGGGAGCTGTTTTTT
NA,TRBV29-1,NA,TRBJ1-3,CSVEERAYSGNTIYF,TGCAGCGTTGAAGAGCGGGCCTACTCTGGAAACACCATATATTTT
NA,TRBV6-1,few,TRBJ1-6,CASSLRGNNSPLHF,TGTGCCAGCAGTCTACGGGGGAATAATTCACCCCTCCACTTT
TRBD1,TRBV28,once,TRBJ2-7,CASSLTPGQWAYEQYF,TGTGCCAGCAGTTTAACCCCGGGACAGTGGGCCTACGAGCAGTACTTC
NA,TRBV18,NA,TRBJ2-3,CASSPPSEGDTQYF,TGTGCCAGCTCACCGCCCTCGGAGGGGGATACGCAGTATTTT
NA,TRBV30,NA,TRBJ1-4,CAWRAVSQGSGKLFF,TGTGCCTGGAGGGCGGTGAGTCAGGGAAGTGGAAAACTGTTTTTT
TRBD1,TRBV7-8,NA,TRBJ2-7,CASSLVSTGGIEQYF,TGTGCCAGCAGCTTAGTCTCGACAGGGGGGATCGAGCAGTACTTC
NA,TRBV28,NA,TRBJ2-7,CASSLTGDYEQYF,TGTGCCAGCAGTTTAACCGGGGATTACGAGCAGTACTTC
TRBD1,TRBV15,NA,TRBJ2-1,CATRPGQLNNEQFF,TGTGCCACCAGGCCGGGACAGCTAAACAATGAGCAGTTCTTC
NA,TRBV3-1/TRBV3-2,NA,TRBJ1-1,CASSLRGHHTEAFF,TGTGCCAGCAGCCTCCGGGGACATCACACTGAAGCTTTCTTT
TRBD1,TRBV7-2,NA,TRBJ2-7,CASSLGAGGSYEQYF,TGTGCCAGCAGCTTAGGGGCAGGGGGATCCTACGAGCAGTACTTC
TRBD2,TRBV5-6,NA,TRBJ2-1,CASSLRTSGSNEQFF,TGTGCCAGCAGCCTTCGGACTAGCGGGAGTAATGAGCAGTTCTTC
TRBD1,TRBV18,NA,TRBJ1-5,CASSTGGGQPQHF,TGTGCCAGCTCAACAGGGGGCGGTCAGCCCCAGCATTTT
TRBD2,TRBV19,NA,TRBJ2-1,CASSILTSGSKGQFF,TGTGCCAGTAGTATTTTGACTAGCGGCTCGAAGGGGCAGTTCTTC
NA,TRBV18,few,TRBJ1-1,CASSPVWASTEAFF,TGTGCCAGCTCACCCGTATGGGCGTCAACTGAAGCTTTCTTT
TRBD2,TRBV5-1,NA,TRBJ2-7,CASSNSGTSGTFFYEQYF,TGCGCCAGCAGCAACTCCGGGACTAGCGGGACCTTCTTCTACGAGCAGTACTTC
TRBD1,TRBV19,NA,TRBJ1-2,CASSTHGQGNYGYTF,TGTGCCAGTAGTACTCACGGACAGGGAAACTATGGCTACACCTTC
NA,TRBV19,NA,TRBJ2-3,CASTAASSPPYSDTQYF,TGTGCCAGTACGGCGGCTTCGTCACCGCCTTATTCAGATACGCAGTATTTT
NA,TRBV10-3,NA,TRBJ2-5,CAISESIHRAPGQETQYF,TGTGCCATCAGTGAGTCGATCCACAGGGCCCCAGGTCAAGAGACCCAGTACTTC
NA,TRBV27,many,TRBJ2-5,CASSFTGGQETQYF,TGTGCCAGCAGTTTTACCGGGGGCCAAGAGACCCAGTACTTC
TRBD1,TRBV7-6,large,TRBJ1-5,CASSLDRDNQPQHF,TGTGCCAGCAGCTTGGACAGGGACAATCAGCCCCAGCATTTT
TRBD2,TRBV5-1,once,TRBJ2-1,CASSLSGSGPYNEQFF,TGCGCCAGCAGCCTTTCAGGTAGCGGGCCCTACAATGAGCAGTTCTTC
TRBD1,TRBV28,few,TRBJ1-2,CASSSTGTAGYTF,TGTGCCAGCAGTTCGACAGGGACAGCTGGCTACACCTTC
NA,TRBV18,NA,TRBJ1-2,CASSLGTYGYTF,TGTGCCAGCTCACTCGGGACATATGGCTACACCTTC
NA,TRBV11-2,NA,TRBJ2-7,CASSLVRTLYEQYF,TGTGCCAGCAGCTTAGTACGGACTCTCTACGAGCAGTACTTC
TRBD1,TRBV5-1,NA,TRBJ1-6,CASSIGTGTGTYNSPLHF,TGCGCCAGCAGCATTGGAACCGGGACAGGGACCTATAATTCACCCCTCCACTTT